Shown below are 17 T cell receptor beta chains from a single sample sequenced in a study of blood T cell repertoires in COVID-19. Libraries were prepared by immunoSEQ multiplex PCR; TCRdb keeps only in-frame clonotypes and omits some of them. The sample lists approximately 250,000 clones; about 90% were seen once. The specimen sequenced was PBMCs or T cells enriched from blood (not recorded which). Receptors were obtained from a woman younger than 45 with acute COVID-19.

This chain joins TRBV27 and TRBJ2-1; D possibly corresponds to TRBD2 (5 bases). Looked up from germline, CDR1 is MNHEY and CDR2 is SMNVEV (reference sequence). This CDR3 has 14 residues. V gave up 0 bases and J gave up 11 bases, with 14 bases separating them. The CDR3 spells CASSLSASSGKQFF. CDR3 nucleotide sequence: TGTGCCAGCAGTTTATCGGCTAGCTCTGGAAAGCAGTTCTTC.

V gene TRBV29-1 combines with J gene TRBJ2-2, with a tentative D call TRBD1 (6 bases). The CDR3 is made up of 15 amino acids. Germline CDR1 and CDR2: SQVTM and ANQGSEA. V gave up 5 bases and J gave up 4 bases, with 17 bases separating them. CDR3 region: CSVLRSTGTTGELFF. DNA for the CDR3: TGCAGCGTTCTTCGATCAACAGGGACCACCGGGGAGCTGTTTTTT.

The chain joins TRBV27 to TRBJ1-2; 10 nucleotides align to TRBD1. Germline assignment: CDR1 MNHEY and CDR2 SMNVEV (reference sequence). This CDR3 region has 15 residues. V lost 5 bases and J lost 4; bases outside the gene matches: 7. DNA of the CDR3: TGTGCCAGCAGTACCTCCGGGACAGGGGCCTATGGCTACACCTTC. Protein product: CASSTSGTGAYGYTF.

The CDR3 DNA reads TGTGCCAGCAGTCCACGACAGGGAGCTGGCACTGAAGCTTTCTTT. Protein sequence: CASSPRQGAGTEAFF. The chain combines TRBV28 with TRBJ1-1; TRBD1 matches 7 bases. The junction had 10 bases not matched to a gene; V was cut back by 5 bases and J by 4 bases. Germline-derived CDR1 and CDR2 are MDHEN and SYDVKM. This CDR3 is built from 15 residues.

The chain joins TRBV29-1 to TRBJ1-1; tentative D call: TRBD1 (5 bases). The V and J ends lost 8 bases and 2 bases respectively, with 27 bases between them. CDR3 size: 17 residues. Looked up from germline, CDR1 is SQVTM and CDR2 is ANQGSEA. CDR3 amino acids: CSWAGDGISGINTEAFF. Written as DNA, the CDR3 is TGCAGCTGGGCGGGGGACGGGATTAGTGGTATCAACACTGAAGCTTTCTTT. The full variable domain, completed using reference TRBV29-1 and TRBJ1-1, is SAVISQKPSRDICQRGTSLTIQCQVDSQVTMMFWYRQQPGQSLTLIATANQGSEATYESGFVIDKFPISRPNLTFSTLTVSNMSPEDSSIYLCSWAGDGISGINTEAFFGQGTRLTVV.

V usage is TRBV10-3 and J usage is TRBJ1-5; 7 nucleotides align to TRBD1. The CDR3 runs 16 residues. CDR1 is ENHRY, CDR2 SYGVKD, per germline. With V trimmed by 3 bases and J by 0 bases, 5 bases remained unmatched. The CDR3 spells CAISDRGQYSNQPQHF. The DNA of the CDR3 is TGTGCCATCAGTGATAGGGGACAGTATAGCAATCAGCCCCAGCATTTT.

This clone came up once. The rearrangement joins TRBV6-5 to TRBJ2-7; 8 bases match TRBD2. The V gene end was trimmed by 7 bases and the J gene end by 2 bases; junction bases not matched to a gene: 10. CDR3 length equals 15 residues. Germline V CDR1 and CDR2: MNHEY, SVGAGI. The DNA of the CDR3 is TGTGCCAGCATGGCGGGGGGAACCAAGACCTACGAGCAGTACTTC. It encodes CASMAGGTKTYEQYF.

The chain carries TRBV12-5 and TRBJ2-1; D not resolved. V lost 6 bases to trimming and J lost 0 bases, with 12 bases between them. The CDR3 length is 15 residues. Germline CDR1 and CDR2: LGHNT and FRNRAP. The CDR3 is CASGSGESSYNEQFF. The CDR3 region has the DNA TGTGCTAGTGGCTCAGGCGAAAGCTCCTACAATGAGCAGTTCTTC.

This chain uses TRBV29-1 with TRBJ2-7, with D maybe TRBD2 (5 bases). Deletions cut 1 base from V and 4 bases from J, with 17 bases between. Per germline, CDR1 SQVTM and CDR2 ANQGSEA. This CDR3 is built from 15 residues. CDR3 protein: CSVEVPLEEKYEQYF. The CDR3, as DNA: TGCAGCGTTGAAGTCCCCCTGGAGGAAAAGTACGAGCAGTACTTC.

The chain combines TRBV6-2 or TRBV6-3 with TRBJ2-3, with 10 bases aligning to TRBD1. The germline CDR1 and CDR2 sequences are MNHEY and SVGEGT. This CDR3 is built from 16 residues. The ends lost 2 bases at V and 1 base at J; junction bases unmatched: 3. The CDR3 DNA sequence: TGTGCCAGCAGTTACGGGGGGACAGGGGGCACAGATACGCAGTATTTT. It yields the protein CASSYGGTGGTDTQYF.

The V and J genes are TRBV28 and TRBJ2-7; 9 nucleotides line up with TRBD1. Germline-derived CDR1 and CDR2 are MDHEN and SYDVKM. V shed 9 bases, J shed 3 bases, and the junction held 9 bases outside the gene matches. This CDR3 spans 14 amino acids. The CDR3 reads CASNSGQGFYEQYF. The CDR3 nucleotides are TGTGCCAGTAACTCGGGACAGGGCTTCTACGAGCAGTACTTC.

The rearrangement uses TRBV5-1 and TRBJ2-7, with 9 bases lining up with TRBD2. The CDR3 is 16 amino acids. After removal of 2 bases from V and 5 bases from J, the junction contained 11 bases not matched to a gene. In germline, CDR1 is SGHRS, CDR2 YFSETQ. This CDR3 reads CASSFRPGTSIDEQYF. The CDR3 nucleotides are TGCGCCAGCAGCTTCAGGCCCGGGACTAGCATAGACGAGCAGTACTTC.

The V and J genes are TRBV5-1 and TRBJ2-1; 8 bases map to TRBD1. The CDR3 length is 16 residues. Trimming took 0 bases from V and 7 from J; bases not matched to a gene: 9. Germline CDR1 SGHRS, CDR2 YFSETQ. The CDR3 nucleotides read TGCGCCAGCAGCTTGGCTCCAGGGGGCTTGAGAAATGAGCAGTTCTTC. As protein: CASSLAPGGLRNEQFF.

As DNA, the CDR3 is TGCGCCAGCAGCCAAGAGCCCCAGCCCCCGACAGATAACGAGCAGTACTTC. It translates to CASSQEPQPPTDNEQYF. V gene TRBV4-1 combines with J gene TRBJ2-7, with D perhaps matching TRBD1 (5 bases). Germline lookup yields CDR1 MGHRA and CDR2 YSYEKL. V lost 0 bases and J lost 5, with 20 bases in between. There are 17 residues in the CDR3.

CDR3 sequence (DNA): TGTGCCAGCATTTCAGGGGTCTCTCGGTTTTATTCACCCCTCCACTTT. This gives the protein CASISGVSRFYSPLHF. The chain couples TRBV28 to TRBJ1-6; D is possibly TRBD1 (6 bases). The CDR3 has 16 amino acids. Deletions cut 7 bases from V and 8 bases from J, with 21 bases between. CDR1 is MDHEN and CDR2 is SYDVKM in the germline V gene.

There are a few counts of this clone. This chain uses TRBV28 with TRBJ2-6; tentative D call: TRBD2 (5 bases). V was trimmed by 3 bases and J by 2 bases, leaving 5 bases between them. Germline V CDR1 and CDR2: MDHEN, SYDVKM. The length of the CDR3 is 14 residues. The CDR3 loop reads CASSFGAGANVLTF. The CDR3 DNA follows: TGTGCCAGCAGTTTCGGGGCTGGGGCCAACGTCCTGACTTTC.

The rearrangement joins TRBV7-3 to TRBJ2-1; 10 nucleotides line up with TRBD2. The germline V gene has CDR1 SGHTA and CDR2 FQGTGA. The CDR3 contains 17 residues. V lost 0 bases, J lost 7 bases, and 9 bases stayed unmatched. CDR3 nucleotide sequence: TGTGCCAGCAGCTTAACGTTGGGGCTAGCGGGAGAGAATGAGCAGTTCTTC. Translating it yields CASSLTLGLAGENEQFF.